Given below is one T cell receptor (beta chain) in context. Antigen unknown. These data come from a study of OX40 agonist ivuxolimab in advanced cancers. Study findings and constraints: Dosing at 0.1 to 3.0 mg/kg was accompanied by clonal expansion of CD4+ and CD8+ blood T cells by week 6. Partial responders receiving 0.1-3.0 mg/kg showed among the lowest clonal expansion.

The method was immunoSEQ multiplex PCR; TCRdb's version includes in-frame clones alone and lacks a portion of them. The sample lists 82,000 or so clones; roughly 92% were seen once. CDR3 length: 11 residues. The germline CDR1 and CDR2 sequences are KGHSH and LQKENI. The junction had 0 bases not matched to a gene; V was cut back by 8 bases and J by 4 bases. The rearrangement joins TRBV18 to TRBJ2-3, with 7 bases that match TRBD2. This material consisted of CD4+ or CD8+ T cells sorted from blood, taken in a trial of the OX40 agonist ivuxolimab. The TCR comes from an adult with an advanced solid tumor such as melanoma, head and neck, liver or kidney cancer. CDR3 bases: TGTGCCAGCCGGGGGGCAGATACGCAGTATTTT. It codes for CASRGADTQYF.